This T cell receptor (beta chain) is drawn from a study of blood T cell repertoires in COVID-19. Clones were read by immunoSEQ multiplex PCR, and TCRdb kept only the in-frame ones, dropping some. Of 250,000 or so clones listed, approximately 90% are singletons. The clonotype comes from a woman aged 25 to 39 with acute COVID-19. Sequences were obtained from PBMCs or T cells enriched from blood (not recorded which).

In DNA form, the CDR3 reads TGTGCCAGCAGCTTAGTGCACGGGAACCGGTACAATGAGCAGTTCTTC. Its translation is CASSLVHGNRYNEQFF. The rearrangement joins TRBV7-2 to TRBJ2-1; TRBD2 might be the D (5 bases). Looked up from germline, CDR1 is SGHTA and CDR2 is FQGNSA. The CDR3 is 16 amino acids. The V end lost 1 base, the J end lost 4 bases, and 14 bases lay between the germline ends.